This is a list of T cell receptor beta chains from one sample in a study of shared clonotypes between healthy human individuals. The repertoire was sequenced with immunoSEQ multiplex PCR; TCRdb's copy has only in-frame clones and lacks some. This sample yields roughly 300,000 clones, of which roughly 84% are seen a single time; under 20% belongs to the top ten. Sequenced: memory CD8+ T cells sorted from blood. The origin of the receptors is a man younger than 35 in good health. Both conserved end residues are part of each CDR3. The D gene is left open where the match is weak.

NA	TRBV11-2	CASSLAGTYEQYF
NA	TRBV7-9	CASYAREKMDTQYF
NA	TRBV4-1	CASSHDRRNYGYTF
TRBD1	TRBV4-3	CASSQEDRGAGYTF
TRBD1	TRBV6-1	CASKPGQGVNYGYTF
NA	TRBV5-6	CASSLRGYSSYEQYF
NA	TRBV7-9	CASSQGVLPYNSPLHF
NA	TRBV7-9	CASSVTSRQTDTQYF
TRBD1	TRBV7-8	CASSSRQGQNNQPQHF
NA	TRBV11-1	CASSSWDFSSYEQYF
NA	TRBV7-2	CASSLVESYEQYF
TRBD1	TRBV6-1	CASSDPGTGPGNTIYF
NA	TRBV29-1	CSVDGWGYGYNEQFF
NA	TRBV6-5	CASSLYPANTEAFF
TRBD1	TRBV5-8	CASSLEDRAPSYEQYF
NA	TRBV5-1	CARHRQRNPAGNTIYF
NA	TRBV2	CASRHGRVYEQYF
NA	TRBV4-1	CASSQEDTGSWEQYF
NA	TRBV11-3	CASSLDSRTGDEQFF
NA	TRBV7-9	CASSLPPEGLDRKETQYF
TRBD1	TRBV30	CAWGPGQGKEAQHF
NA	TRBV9	CASSAGGPSYEQYF
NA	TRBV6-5	CASSYSTGPNTGELFF
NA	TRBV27	CASSLEQKPYEQYF
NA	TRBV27	CASGPGWSYNEQFF
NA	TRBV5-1	CASSRDRLPGELFF
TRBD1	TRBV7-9	CASSLNAGGLEKLFF
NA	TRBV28	CASSSSAREETQYF
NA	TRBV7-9	CASSWNGQNSPLHF
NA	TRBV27	CASSSSRPRGNTEAFF
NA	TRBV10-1	CASSRDFNTDTQYF
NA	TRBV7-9	CASSSSGRETQYF
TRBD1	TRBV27	CASRRQGIEETQYF
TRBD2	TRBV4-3	CASSQDSVLAGITGELFF
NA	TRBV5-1	CASSPGVPSSYEQYF
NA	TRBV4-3	CASSQDYNEQFF
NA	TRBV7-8	CASSLVQTTYNEQFF
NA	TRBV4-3	CASSHGLPTYEQYF
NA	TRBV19	CASSIFPGTEAFF
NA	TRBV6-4	CASSDQTTVTYNEQFF
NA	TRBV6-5	CASSYLARVWEDGYTF
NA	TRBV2	CASSLPSWVGNQPQHF
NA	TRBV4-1	CASSPGPPTEQYF
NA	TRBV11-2	CASSLAGSSYEQYF
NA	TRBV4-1	CASSQDALGFSWHLLYGYTF
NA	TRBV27	CASSDRPPMGNTEAFF
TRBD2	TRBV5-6	CASSLGLAGSYEQYF
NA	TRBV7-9	CASSLATENEQFF
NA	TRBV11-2	CASSPHYRAQETQYF
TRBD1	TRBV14	CASSQSWQGAYGYTF
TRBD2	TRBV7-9	CASSLSLAGYEQYF
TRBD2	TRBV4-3	CASSQDRAGAYEQYF
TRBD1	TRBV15	CATSRGTGYGYTF
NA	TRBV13	CASSFGDKPHF